Below, 23 T cell receptor beta chains from the same sample are listed, as sequenced in a study of Ad26.COV2.S vaccination and SARS-CoV-2 variants. Treatment defined: 15 to 20 received Ad26.COV2.S at low or high dose, single or two shots; 5 received placebo; per-sample allocation not given. Samples were taken on day 63 after the first vaccine or placebo injection. Here immunoSEQ multiplex PCR was the method, and the copy in TCRdb shows in-frame clones only, minus some. The sample lists 250,000 to 300,000 clones, about 89% occurring once. The sequences come from peripheral blood, collected in a trial of Ad26.COV2.S vaccine versus placebo. The receptors here all came from a person between 18 and 59 years old who received the Ad26.COV2.S COVID-19 vaccine or a placebo.

The rearrangement links TRBV19 to TRBJ1-1; D gene unclear. CDR3 length equals 16 residues. Germline V gene lookup returns CDR1 LNHDA and CDR2 SQIVND (reference sequence). Trimming removed 3 bases at V and 2 bases at J, with 16 bases between. The CDR3 coding sequence is TGTGCCAGTAGTATGTATCGACCGACGGAAAACACTGAAGCTTTCTTT. This sequence encodes CASSMYRPTENTEAFF.

CDR3 bases: TGTGCCTGGAGTCCCCACGGGGCCCACTGGGCTTTCTTT. Protein: CAWSPHGAHWAFF. The rearrangement joins TRBV30 to TRBJ1-1, with a tentative D call TRBD1 (5 bases). This CDR3 region has 13 residues. With 2 bases removed from V and 11 bases from J, the gap between germline ends came to 18 bases. CDR1 is GTSNPN and CDR2 is SVGIG in the germline V gene (reference sequence).

J is TRBJ2-7 and V is TRBV5-1; either TRBD1 or TRBD2 may fit D (6 bases each). CDR1 and CDR2 from the germline V gene are SGHRS and YFSETQ. Between the trimmed V and J ends, which lost 6 bases and 9 bases, there was a span of 25 bases. There are 15 residues in the CDR3. The CDR3 spells CASNGGAGSREGQYF. DNA of the CDR3: TGCGCCAGCAACGGGGGCGCGGGATCGCGGGAAGGGCAGTACTTC. Full variable domain (missing parts from reference TRBV5-1 and TRBJ2-7): KAGVTQTPRYLIKTRGQQVTLSCSPISGHRSVSWYQQTPGQGLQFLFEYFSETQRNKGNFPGRFSGRQFSNSRSEMNVSTLELGDSALYLCASNGGAGSREGQYFGPGTRLTVT.

This clone was observed a few times. CDR3 nucleotide sequence: TGTGCCAGCAGCCCGGCGGCTAGCGGGGGAAACACAGATACGCAGTATTTT. It translates to CASSPAASGGNTDTQYF. The J gene is TRBJ2-3, the V gene TRBV7-2; 10 nucleotides align to TRBD2. The trim removed 5 bases at V and 2 bases at J, leaving 10 bases unmatched. Germline V gives CDR1 SGHTA, CDR2 FQGNSA. The CDR3 totals 17 residues.

The genes are TRBV7-9 and TRBJ2-7; TRBD1 might be the D (5 bases). The CDR3 consists of 14 residues. CDR1 SEHNR and CDR2 FQNEAQ come from the germline V gene (reference sequence). V was cut by 5 bases and J by 0 bases, with 11 bases left in between. CDR3 bases: TGTGCCAGCAGCCCTATGGGGCTCTCCTACGAGCAGTACTTC. As protein: CASSPMGLSYEQYF. Complete variable domain (other parts from reference TRBV7-9 and TRBJ2-7): DTGVSQNPRHKITKRGQNVTFRCDPISEHNRLYWYRQTLGQGPEFLTYFQNEAQLEKSRLLSDRFSAERPKGSFSTLEIQRTEQGDSAMYLCASSPMGLSYEQYFGPGTRLTVT.

The J gene is TRBJ1-4, the V gene TRBV19; D gene ambiguous. The CDR3 sequence is 14 residues long. Trimming took off 6 bases at V and 0 bases at J, with 8 bases between the two ends. The germline V gene has CDR1 LNHDA and CDR2 SQIVND (reference sequence). The CDR3 region is CASSDGATNEKLFF. The CDR3 nucleotides read TGTGCCAGTAGCGACGGTGCAACTAATGAAAAACTGTTTTTT.

This rearrangement joins TRBV11-2 to TRBJ2-3; 9 bases map to TRBD2. Germline loops: CDR1 SGHAT, CDR2 FQNNGV. The V and J ends lost 6 bases and 3 bases, in that order; junction bases with no gene match: 10. This CDR3 has 16 residues. In DNA form, the CDR3 reads TGTGCCAGCAGTTCCCCCGGCGGGAGGGCAACAGATACGCAGTATTTT. It specifies CASSSPGGRATDTQYF.

This clone was picked up one time. The V call is TRBV5-1, the J call TRBJ1-1; D is unclear. The V and J ends lost 3 bases and 2 bases respectively, with 17 bases between them. This CDR3 contains 16 residues. Per germline, CDR1 SGHRS and CDR2 YFSETQ. The CDR3 sequence is CASSSTSRTVNTEAFF. In nucleotides, the CDR3 is TGCGCCAGCAGCTCGACCTCAAGGACCGTTAACACTGAAGCTTTCTTT.

This rearrangement joins TRBV28 to TRBJ1-2; TRBD1 aligns across 7 bases. The CDR3 is made up of 13 amino acids. The V gene end was trimmed by 5 bases and the J gene end by 4 bases; junction bases not matched to a gene: 4. Germline CDR1 reads MDHEN; CDR2 reads SYDVKM. CDR3 in amino acids: CASSRQGGYGYTF. The CDR3, as DNA: TGTGCCAGCAGTCGACAGGGCGGCTATGGCTACACCTTC.

The chain combines TRBV5-1 with TRBJ2-5; 10 bases line up with TRBD2. Trimming removed 7 bases from V and 4 bases from J; junction bases left unmatched: 10. Germline V gives CDR1 SGHRS, CDR2 YFSETQ. The CDR3 sequence is 15 residues long. The CDR3 reads CASWPSGRTGETQYF. CDR3 in DNA: TGCGCCAGCTGGCCTAGCGGGAGAACTGGAGAGACCCAGTACTTC.

The chain carries TRBV11-2 and TRBJ2-7, with no clear D. This CDR3 comprises 15 residues. Germline CDR1 and CDR2: SGHAT and FQNNGV. The V end was cut by 1 base, the J end by 11 bases, with 21 bases between. DNA of the CDR3: TGTGCCAGCAGCTTAGGGTCCAGCGAGGATATCGTGGAGTACTTC. Its translation is CASSLGSSEDIVEYF. The full variable domain, its missing parts supplied by reference TRBV11-2 and TRBJ2-7, is EAGVAQSPRYKIIEKRQSVAFWCNPISGHATLYWYQQILGQGPKLLIQFQNNGVVDDSQLPKDRFSAERLKGVDSTLKIQPAKLEDSAVYLCASSLGSSEDIVEYFGPGTRLTVT.

The J gene is TRBJ2-6, the V gene TRBV9, with 12 bases matching TRBD1. V shed 5 bases, J shed 4 bases, and the junction held 4 bases outside the gene matches. The CDR3 spans 16 residues. The germline gives CDR1 SGDLS, CDR2 YYNGEE. The CDR3 nucleotides are TGTGCCAGCAGGATGGGACAGGGGGCCGGGGCCAACGTCCTGACTTTC. This sequence encodes CASRMGQGAGANVLTF. Combining the CDR3 with reference TRBV9 and TRBJ2-6 gives the whole variable domain DSGVTQTPKHLITATGQRVTLRCSPRSGDLSVYWYQQSLDQGLQFLIQYYNGEERAKGNILERFSAQQFPDLHSELNLSSLELGDSALYFCASRMGQGAGANVLTFGAGSRLTVL.

The chain employs TRBV5-4 and TRBJ1-2; TRBD1 aligns across 7 bases. This CDR3 spans 13 amino acids. V was pared by 1 base and J by 7 bases, with 4 bases of the junction left unmatched. The germline V gene has CDR1 SGHNT and CDR2 YYREEE (reference sequence). Written as DNA, the CDR3 is TGTGCCAGCAGCTTGACAGGGGCGCGTGGCTACACCTTC. Amino acids: CASSLTGARGYTF.

This clone was counted a single time. V is TRBV10-3 and J is TRBJ1-4; TRBD1 is a possible D gene (6 bases). Trimming removed 0 bases at V and 8 bases at J, with 16 bases between. The CDR3 sequence is 16 residues long. Germline V gene data show CDR1 as ENHRY and CDR2 as SYGVKD. The CDR3 sequence is CAISESNAGEAEKLFF. CDR3 nucleotide sequence: TGTGCCATCAGTGAGTCGAACGCAGGGGAGGCGGAAAAACTGTTTTTT.

This chain uses TRBV6-5 with TRBJ2-1; D possibly uses TRBD1 or TRBD2 (5 bases each). This CDR3 has 16 amino acids. V lost 0 bases, J lost 9 bases, and 18 bases lay in between. Germline CDR1 reads MNHEY; CDR2 reads SVGAGI. The CDR3 loop is CASSYSKGVNGAEQFF. CDR3 coding DNA: TGTGCCAGCAGTTACTCGAAGGGTGTCAACGGGGCTGAGCAGTTCTTC.

The J gene is TRBJ1-6, the V gene TRBV15, with D hard to call. Trimming pared 0 bases from V and 9 bases from J, leaving 9 bases between. Germline V CDR1 and CDR2: LNHNV, YYDKDF (reference sequence). The CDR3 loop spans 14 amino acids. CDR3 sequence: CATSRDKEASPLHF. CDR3 coding DNA: TGTGCCACCAGCAGAGATAAGGAGGCTTCACCCCTCCACTTT. Looking up the rest from reference TRBV15 and TRBJ1-6 gives the full variable domain: DAMVIQNPRYQVTQFGKPVTLSCSQTLNHNVMYWYQQKSSQAPKLLFHYYDKDFNNEADTPDNFQSRRPNTSFCFLDIRSPGLGDTAMYLCATSRDKEASPLHFGNGTRLTVT.

The V and J genes are TRBV6-2 or TRBV6-3 and TRBJ2-2, with unresolved D. The germline V and J ends were trimmed by 2 bases and 6 bases, with 10 bases remaining between them. Looked up from germline, CDR1 is MNHEY and CDR2 is SVGEGT. This CDR3 is 14 amino acids long. In DNA, the CDR3 is TGTGCCAGCAGTTACGGCCCCGGGCCCGGGGAGCTGTTTTTT. Amino acid sequence: CASSYGPGPGELFF.

The chain is built from TRBV5-4 and TRBJ2-7, with D maybe TRBD2 (6 bases). The V end lost 3 bases, the J end lost 2 bases, and 12 bases lay between the germline ends. Germline V gene sequence: CDR1 SGHNT, CDR2 YYREEE (reference sequence). This CDR3 is 14 amino acids long. The CDR3 bases are TGTGCCAGCAGCTGGGCGGGACGCCCCTACGAGCAGTACTTC. It is translated as CASSWAGRPYEQYF.

The chain is built from TRBV6-5 and TRBJ1-2; D not resolved. Trimming removed 0 bases at V and 4 bases at J, with 15 bases between. Looked up from germline, CDR1 is MNHEY and CDR2 is SVGAGI. The CDR3 contains 16 residues. CDR3 nucleotide sequence: TGTGCCAGCAGTTACTCGAGTTTTGGGGAGATCTATGGCTACACCTTC. Its translation: CASSYSSFGEIYGYTF.

The chain employs TRBV30 and TRBJ2-7; 9 positions agree with TRBD2. The CDR3 spans 15 residues. Trimming cost V 0 bases and J 3 bases; bases outside gene matches: 6. Germline CDR1 is GTSNPN and CDR2 is SVGIG (reference sequence). CDR3 bases: TGTGCCTGGAGTGTACAGCGGCGGGAGGGCTACGAGCAGTACTTC. This encodes CAWSVQRREGYEQYF.

V and J are TRBV6-5 and TRBJ1-5; D might be TRBD1 (5 bases). There are 15 residues in the CDR3. V was cut by 6 bases and J by 4 bases, with 16 bases left in between. Germline V lookup: CDR1 MNHEY, CDR2 SVGAGI. DNA of the CDR3: TGTGCCAGCAGGGACAACCCCGGGATAAATCAGCCCCAGCATTTT. Translating gives CASRDNPGINQPQHF.

The sample holds a few counts of this clone. The rearrangement joins TRBV6-5 to TRBJ2-3; 12 bases fit TRBD2. CDR3 length: 15 amino acids. The germline gives CDR1 MNHEY, CDR2 SVGAGI. Trimming removed 7 bases from V and 1 base from J; junction bases left unmatched: 3. As DNA, the CDR3 is TGTGCCAGCAACCGACTAGCGGGAGGCACAGATACGCAGTATTTT. As protein: CASNRLAGGTDTQYF.

Ten or more counts support this clone. V and J are TRBV2 and TRBJ1-1, with D possibly being TRBD1 (5 bases). The germline gives CDR1 SNHLY, CDR2 FYNNEI. V dropped 6 bases and J dropped 0 bases, with 14 bases sitting between them. The length of the CDR3 is 15 residues. In DNA form, the CDR3 reads TGTGCCAGCAGACTCGAGGGGACGGTGAACACTGAAGCTTTCTTT. Encoded protein: CASRLEGTVNTEAFF. Full variable domain (rest looked up from reference TRBV2 and TRBJ1-1): EPEVTQTPSHQVTQMGQEVILRCVPISNHLYFYWYRQILGQKVEFLVSFYNNEISEKSEIFDDQFSVERPDGSNFTLKIRSTKLEDSAMYFCASRLEGTVNTEAFFGQGTRLTVV.